This record covers a single T cell receptor beta chain. What it binds is not known. The record originates from a study of cytomegalovirus exposure and HLA in healthy donors. Findings and limits, study-wide: Among CMV-associated TCR beta chains, most appeared HLA-restricted in a later analysis. Across all donors, roughly uniform sequencing depth was an assumption of the presence/absence analyses. A later analysis reportedly found fewer N-insertions in an Asian-associated ancestry cluster than the roughly 670-donor mean.

Amplification used 60 Vbeta primers and 13 Jbeta primers. Clones were read by immunoSEQ multiplex PCR, and TCRdb kept only the in-frame ones, dropping some. The sample has 75,000 to 80,000 clones; less than 85% are singletons. The sequenced sample was PBMCs. The clonotype comes from a male donor in good health and CMV-seronegative.

The CDR3 DNA sequence: TGTGCCAGCAGAACAGGGTCAGAGACCCAGTACTTC. Amino acid sequence: CASRTGSETQYF. The genes are TRBV2 and TRBJ2-5, with D perhaps TRBD1 (6 bases). V lost 6 bases and J 4 bases, leaving 9 bases between the germline ends. Germline CDR1 and CDR2: SNHLY and FYNNEI. The CDR3 runs 12 residues.